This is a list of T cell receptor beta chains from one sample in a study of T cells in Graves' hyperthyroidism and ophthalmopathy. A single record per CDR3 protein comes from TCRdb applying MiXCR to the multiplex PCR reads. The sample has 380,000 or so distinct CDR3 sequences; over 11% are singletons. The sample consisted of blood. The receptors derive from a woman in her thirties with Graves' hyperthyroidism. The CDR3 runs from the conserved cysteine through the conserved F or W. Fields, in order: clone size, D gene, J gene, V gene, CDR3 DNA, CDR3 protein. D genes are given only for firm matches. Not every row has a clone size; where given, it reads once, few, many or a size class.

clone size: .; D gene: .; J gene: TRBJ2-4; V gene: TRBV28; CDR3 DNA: TGTGCCAGCAGCCAGACGTCTCTAATAGCCAAAAACATTCAGTACTTC; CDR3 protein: CASSQTSLIAKNIQYF
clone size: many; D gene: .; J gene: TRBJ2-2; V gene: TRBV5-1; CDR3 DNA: TGCGTGAGTAGCAGCGCGAACACCGGGGAGCTGTTTTTT; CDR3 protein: CVSSSANTGELFF
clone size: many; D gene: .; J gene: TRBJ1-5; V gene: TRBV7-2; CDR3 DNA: TGTGCCAGCAGCTTGGGGGCTAGCAATCAGCCCCAGCATTTT; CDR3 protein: CASSLGASNQPQHF
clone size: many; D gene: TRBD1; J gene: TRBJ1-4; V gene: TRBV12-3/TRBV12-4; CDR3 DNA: TGTGCCAGCAGTACCGAGTCCAGGGGGCCTGAAAAACTGTTTTTT; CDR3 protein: CASSTESRGPEKLFF
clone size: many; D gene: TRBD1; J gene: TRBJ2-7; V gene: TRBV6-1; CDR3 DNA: TGTGCCAGCAGTGAAGCGCGGGGGACAGGGGGTGCCTACGAGCAGTACTTC; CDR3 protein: CASSEARGTGGAYEQYF
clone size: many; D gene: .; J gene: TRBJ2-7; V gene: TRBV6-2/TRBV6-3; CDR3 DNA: TGTGCCAGCGACAGACCCTACGAGCAGTACTTC; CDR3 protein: CASDRPYEQYF
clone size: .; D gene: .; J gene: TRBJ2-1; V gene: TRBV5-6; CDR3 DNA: TGTGCCAGCAGCTTGTACGACACCTACAATGAGCAGTTCTTC; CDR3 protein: CASSLYDTYNEQFF
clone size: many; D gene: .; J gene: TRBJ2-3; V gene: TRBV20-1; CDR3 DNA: TGCAGTGCTAGACGGCCGGACTTCCCCACAGATACGCAGTATTTT; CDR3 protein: CSARRPDFPTDTQYF
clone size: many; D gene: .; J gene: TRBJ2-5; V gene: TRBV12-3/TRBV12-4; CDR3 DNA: TGTGCCAGCAGTCCGGGGGCCGGGGAGACCCAGTACTTC; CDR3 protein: CASSPGAGETQYF
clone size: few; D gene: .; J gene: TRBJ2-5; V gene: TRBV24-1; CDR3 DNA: TGTGCCACCAGTCCGGGGCGTTCTAGGGAGACCCAGTACTTC; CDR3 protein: CATSPGRSRETQYF
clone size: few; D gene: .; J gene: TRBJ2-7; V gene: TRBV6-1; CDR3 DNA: TGTGCCAGCAGTGAAGCGCTCGGGACTGAAACTTGGGGATACTACGAGCAGTGCTTC; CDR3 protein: CASSEALGTETWGYYEQCF
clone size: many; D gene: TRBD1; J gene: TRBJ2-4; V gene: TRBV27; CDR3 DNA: TGTGCCAGCAGTCAGGAGGGACAGGGGATAACCAAAAACATTCAGTACTTC; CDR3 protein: CASSQEGQGITKNIQYF
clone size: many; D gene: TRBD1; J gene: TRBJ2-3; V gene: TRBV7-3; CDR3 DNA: TGTGCCAGCAGCCCGAGGGGGCGCTTGGTAGATACGCAGTATTTT; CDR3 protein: CASSPRGRLVDTQYF
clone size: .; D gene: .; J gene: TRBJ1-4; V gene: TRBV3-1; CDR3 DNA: TGTGCCAGCAGCATTCGCAGTAATGAAAAACTGTTTTTT; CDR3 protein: CASSIRSNEKLFF
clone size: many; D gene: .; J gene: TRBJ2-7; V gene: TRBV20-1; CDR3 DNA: TGCAGTGCTAGACCCACGGGTTGGACCTACGAGCAGTACTTC; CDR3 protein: CSARPTGWTYEQYF
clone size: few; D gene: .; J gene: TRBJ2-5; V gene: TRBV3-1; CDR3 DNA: TGTGCCAGCAGCCTAGCACTTGGGGGAGAGACCCAGTACTTC; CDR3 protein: CASSLALGGETQYF
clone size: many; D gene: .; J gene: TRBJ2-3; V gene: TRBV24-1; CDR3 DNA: TGTGCCACCAGTGATCTCCCGGTCTCTAGCACAGATACGCAGTATTTT; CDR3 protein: CATSDLPVSSTDTQYF
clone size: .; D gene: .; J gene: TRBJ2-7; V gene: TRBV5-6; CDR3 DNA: TGTGCCAGCAGCTTGGTTACTAACACCTACGAGCAGTACTTC; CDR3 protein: CASSLVTNTYEQYF
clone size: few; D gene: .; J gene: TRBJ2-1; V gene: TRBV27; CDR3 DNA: TGTGCCAGCAGATCCACCTACAGGGTCAATGAGCAGTTCTTC; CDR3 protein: CASRSTYRVNEQFF
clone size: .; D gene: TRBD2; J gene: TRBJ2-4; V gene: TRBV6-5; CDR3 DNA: TGTGCCAGCAGTTACCACTGGGTGAGGAGCGGGAGTTCCAAAAACATTCAGTACTTC; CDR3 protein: CASSYHWVRSGSSKNIQYF
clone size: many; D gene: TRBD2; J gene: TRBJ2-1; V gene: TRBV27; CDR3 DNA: TGTGCCAGCAGTCTGACCCGGACTAGCGGGGAAACCTACAATGAGCAGTTCTTC; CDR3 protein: CASSLTRTSGETYNEQFF
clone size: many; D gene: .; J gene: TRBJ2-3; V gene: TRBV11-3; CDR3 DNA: TGTGCCAGCAGCGCTAGCGGCACAGATACGCAGTATTTT; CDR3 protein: CASSASGTDTQYF
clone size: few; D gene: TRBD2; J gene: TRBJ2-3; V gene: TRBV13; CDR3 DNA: TGTGCCAGCAGGGGACTAGCGGGAGGGCCGGGCACAGATACGCAGTATTTT; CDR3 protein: CASRGLAGGPGTDTQYF
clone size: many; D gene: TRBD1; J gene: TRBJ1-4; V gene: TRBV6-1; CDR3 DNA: TGTGCCAGCAGACGACAGGGGACCGCAACTAATGAAAAACTGTTTTTT; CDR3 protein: CASRRQGTATNEKLFF
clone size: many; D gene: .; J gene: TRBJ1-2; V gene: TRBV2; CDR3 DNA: TGTGCCAGCAAGATCGGCAAGGACTATGGCTACACCTTC; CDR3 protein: CASKIGKDYGYTF
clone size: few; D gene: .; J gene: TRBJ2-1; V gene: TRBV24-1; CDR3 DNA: TGTGCTTCCGCAGGGCCCGGTGATTGGGAGCAGTTCTTC; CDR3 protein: CASAGPGDWEQFF
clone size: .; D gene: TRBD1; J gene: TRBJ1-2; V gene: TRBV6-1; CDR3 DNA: TGTGCCAGCAGTTCGGGGACAGGGCGCATCCATGGCTACACCTTC; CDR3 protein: CASSSGTGRIHGYTF